Listed below are T cell receptor beta chains from one sample, sequenced in a study of cytomegalovirus exposure and HLA in healthy donors. Method: immunoSEQ multiplex PCR; TCRdb's copy keeps in-frame clones and lacks some. The sample has approximately 210,000 clones, and its top ten clones hold approximately 1%. The sample comprised PBMCs. The receptors derive from a woman aged 25 to 39 in good health and CMV-seropositive. Both conserved end residues are part of each CDR3. D genes are given only for firm matches.

TRBJ1-1 TRBV13 TRBD1 CASSLDFFYRGNTEAFF TGTGCCAGCAGCTTAGACTTTTTCTACAGGGGGAACACTGAAGCTTTCTTT
TRBJ2-3 TRBV5-6 . CASSLDSYTQYF TGTGCCAGCAGCTTGGACAGTTATACGCAGTATTTT
TRBJ2-1 TRBV2 TRBD2 CASSETSHEQFF TGTGCCAGCAGTGAGACTAGCCATGAGCAGTTCTTC
TRBJ1-2 TRBV5-6 . CASSLPPGGYGYTF TGTGCCAGCAGCTTACCCCCCGGAGGGTATGGCTACACCTTC
TRBJ1-1 TRBV4-3 . CASSQDPAGENTEAFF TGCGCCAGCAGCCAAGATCCCGCAGGGGAAAACACTGAAGCTTTCTTT
TRBJ1-5 TRBV6-1 TRBD1 CASQGTGANQPQHF TGTGCCAGCCAGGGGACAGGGGCTAATCAGCCCCAGCATTTT
TRBJ1-2 TRBV4-1 . CASSHSQVSSGYTF TGCGCCAGCAGCCACTCCCAGGTATCGAGTGGCTACACCTTC
TRBJ1-2 TRBV9 . CASSVGGDNYGYTF TGTGCCAGCAGCGTAGGGGGGGATAACTATGGCTACACCTTC
TRBJ2-2 TRBV6-5 . CASSYLHPNTGELFF TGTGCCAGCAGTTATTTACATCCTAACACCGGGGAGCTGTTTTTT
TRBJ1-6 TRBV2 . CASSPGRGPLHF TGTGCCAGCAGCCCGGGACGGGGGCCCCTCCACTTT
TRBJ2-1 TRBV5-1 TRBD2 CASSLLGLAGEQKGYNEQFF TGCGCCAGCAGCTTGCTAGGACTAGCGGGGGAGCAAAAGGGCTACAATGAGCAGTTCTTC
TRBJ2-7 TRBV19 TRBD2 CASSIDHHSGRAYEQYF TGTGCCAGTAGTATAGATCACCATAGCGGGAGGGCCTACGAGCAGTACTTC
TRBJ1-6 TRBV11-2 . CASSSQGGSLHF TGTGCCAGCAGCTCACAGGGTGGGAGCCTCCACTTT
TRBJ2-1 TRBV5-4 . CASSFGGPYNEQFF TGTGCCAGCAGCTTTGGCGGGCCCTACAATGAGCAGTTCTTC
TRBJ1-5 TRBV5-6 . CASSLGGGSNQPQHF TGTGCCAGCAGCTTGGGGGGAGGTAGCAATCAGCCCCAGCATTTT
TRBJ2-5 TRBV18 TRBD1 CASSPAGGQETQYF TGTGCCAGCTCACCAGCAGGGGGCCAAGAGACCCAGTACTTC
TRBJ2-7 TRBV2 TRBD1 CASRDRTTYEQYF TGTGCCAGCCGGGACAGGACCACCTACGAGCAGTACTTC
TRBJ1-6 TRBV5-1 . CASSLDYPHGNSPLHF TGCGCCAGCAGCTTGGATTACCCCCACGGGAATTCACCCCTCCACTTT
TRBJ2-3 TRBV2 TRBD2 CAGLAEDKTDTQYF TGTGCCGGCCTAGCGGAAGATAAAACAGATACGCAGTATTTT
TRBJ2-6 TRBV27 TRBD2 CASSSLAGVSGANVLTF TGTGCCAGCAGTTCCCTAGCGGGTGTCTCTGGGGCCAACGTCCTGACTTTC
TRBJ2-3 TRBV7-6 TRBD2 CASSLGGGRVPDTQYF TGTGCCAGCAGCTTAGGGGGGGGAAGGGTTCCAGATACGCAGTATTTT
TRBJ1-1 TRBV29-1 . CSVVLSTAAFF TGCAGCGTTGTGTTGTCGACTGCAGCTTTCTTT
TRBJ2-7 TRBV18 . CASSPQGDEQYF TGTGCCAGCTCACCACAGGGAGACGAGCAGTACTTC
TRBJ1-5 TRBV6-5 TRBD1 CASSATGGEPQHF TGTGCCAGCAGTGCGACAGGGGGTGAGCCCCAGCATTTT
TRBJ2-7 TRBV4-3 TRBD1 CASRAQGGEQYF TGCGCCAGTAGAGCACAGGGGGGCGAGCAGTACTTC
TRBJ2-7 TRBV5-4 TRBD1 CASSKPGQGLTYEQYF TGTGCCAGCAGCAAACCGGGACAGGGTCTAACCTACGAGCAGTACTTC
TRBJ2-7 TRBV28 . CASTDGGTHYEQYF TGTGCCAGCACCGACGGGGGGACACACTACGAGCAGTACTTC
TRBJ2-7 TRBV5-8 TRBD1 CASSITGQGIHYEQYF TGTGCCAGCAGTATTACGGGACAGGGAATTCACTACGAGCAGTACTTC
TRBJ2-7 TRBV5-1 . CASSSPSGTDTYEQYF TGCGCCAGCAGCTCCCCATCGGGGACTGACACCTACGAGCAGTACTTC
TRBJ2-7 TRBV28 . CASMEGTYEQYF TGTGCCAGCATGGAGGGGACCTACGAGCAGTACTTC
TRBJ1-6 TRBV4-1 . CASSQGGGPLNSPLHF TGCGCCAGCAGCCAAGGGGGGGGCCCTTTAAATTCACCCCTCCACTTT
TRBJ1-2 TRBV5-1 . CASSSRRDGYTF TGCGCCAGCAGCTCAAGGAGGGATGGCTACACCTTC
TRBJ2-5 TRBV6-6 TRBD1 CASMTGMMGETQYF TGTGCCAGCATGACAGGGATGATGGGGGAGACCCAGTACTTC